Listed below are T cell receptor beta chains from one sample, sequenced in a study of cytomegalovirus exposure and HLA in healthy donors. Libraries were prepared by immunoSEQ multiplex PCR; TCRdb keeps only in-frame clonotypes and omits some of them. The table has over 150,000 clones, about three quarters seen once. The sequencing sample was made of PBMCs. These receptors originate from a woman between 40 and 55 years old in good health and CMV-seronegative. Each CDR3 is given with its conserved first and last residue. D genes are given only for firm matches. The size field is filled for only some rows; it gives once, few, many or a size class.

v_call: TRBV10-2
clone_size: NA
j_call: TRBJ2-1
d_call: NA
cdr3_aa: CASSREGGSPEQFF
cdr3_nt: TGCGCCAGCAGTAGGGAGGGGGGGTCACCGGAGCAGTTCTTC

v_call: TRBV15
clone_size: NA
j_call: TRBJ1-5
d_call: NA
cdr3_aa: CATSSRGASNQPQHF
cdr3_nt: TGTGCCACCAGCAGCCGGGGGGCCAGCAATCAGCCCCAGCATTTT

v_call: TRBV6-5
clone_size: once
j_call: TRBJ2-5
d_call: TRBD1
cdr3_aa: CASRPVDRAEETQYF
cdr3_nt: TGTGCCAGCAGACCAGTCGACAGGGCAGAAGAGACCCAGTACTTC

v_call: TRBV5-1
clone_size: NA
j_call: TRBJ1-3
d_call: TRBD1
cdr3_aa: CASSLMGQGTGNTIYF
cdr3_nt: TGCGCCAGCAGCTTGATGGGACAGGGAACTGGAAACACCATATATTTT

v_call: TRBV5-1
clone_size: NA
j_call: TRBJ2-7
d_call: TRBD1
cdr3_aa: CASSLISAGTASYEQYF
cdr3_nt: TGCGCCAGCAGCTTAATCTCCGCCGGGACAGCTTCCTACGAGCAGTACTTC

v_call: TRBV16
clone_size: NA
j_call: TRBJ2-1
d_call: NA
cdr3_aa: CASIEASARNEQFF
cdr3_nt: TGTGCCAGCATTGAGGCTAGCGCGCGCAATGAGCAGTTCTTC

v_call: TRBV6-5
clone_size: few
j_call: TRBJ1-1
d_call: NA
cdr3_aa: CASRIMGQNTEAFF
cdr3_nt: TGTGCCAGCAGGATTATGGGACAGAACACTGAAGCTTTCTTT

v_call: TRBV5-6
clone_size: NA
j_call: TRBJ2-7
d_call: NA
cdr3_aa: CASSPPWGGRTYEQYF
cdr3_nt: TGTGCCAGCAGCCCCCCCTGGGGGGGGCGCACCTACGAGCAGTACTTC

v_call: TRBV6-5
clone_size: once
j_call: TRBJ1-2
d_call: TRBD1
cdr3_aa: CASSSATGVYGYTF
cdr3_nt: TGTGCCAGCAGTTCAGCTACAGGGGTCTATGGCTACACCTTC

v_call: TRBV9
clone_size: few
j_call: TRBJ2-3
d_call: NA
cdr3_aa: CASSVRLGYTDTQYF
cdr3_nt: TGTGCCAGCAGCGTAAGACTAGGCTACACAGATACGCAGTATTTT

v_call: TRBV28
clone_size: NA
j_call: TRBJ1-2
d_call: TRBD1
cdr3_aa: CASSFGGQGGGYTF
cdr3_nt: TGTGCCAGCAGTTTCGGGGGACAGGGAGGAGGCTACACCTTC

v_call: TRBV9
clone_size: NA
j_call: TRBJ1-1
d_call: TRBD1
cdr3_aa: CASSKDRGRRSDEAFF
cdr3_nt: TGTGCCAGCAGCAAGGACAGGGGGCGACGGAGTGATGAAGCTTTCTTT

v_call: TRBV5-1
clone_size: once
j_call: TRBJ1-2
d_call: NA
cdr3_aa: CASSPDGYYGYTF
cdr3_nt: TGCGCCAGCAGTCCCGACGGGTACTATGGCTACACCTTC

v_call: TRBV11-2
clone_size: NA
j_call: TRBJ2-3
d_call: TRBD2
cdr3_aa: CASSLRGRGGRVLDTQYF
cdr3_nt: TGTGCCAGCAGCTTAAGGGGAAGGGGCGGGAGGGTCCTAGATACGCAGTATTTT

v_call: TRBV28
clone_size: NA
j_call: TRBJ1-1
d_call: NA
cdr3_aa: CASSLYTGEAFF
cdr3_nt: TGTGCCAGCAGTTTATATACAGGAGAAGCTTTCTTT

v_call: TRBV5-1
clone_size: NA
j_call: TRBJ2-5
d_call: TRBD2
cdr3_aa: CASSLPGREQYF
cdr3_nt: TGCGCCAGCAGCCTACCGGGGAGGGAGCAGTACTTC

v_call: TRBV28
clone_size: NA
j_call: TRBJ1-2
d_call: NA
cdr3_aa: CASTLDLGGRYGYTF
cdr3_nt: TGTGCCAGCACCTTGGACCTGGGGGGGCGGTATGGCTACACCTTC

v_call: TRBV7-2
clone_size: few
j_call: TRBJ1-5
d_call: TRBD1
cdr3_aa: CASSLGRGDNQPQHF
cdr3_nt: TGTGCCAGCAGCTTAGGCAGGGGGGACAATCAGCCCCAGCATTTT

v_call: TRBV29-1
clone_size: NA
j_call: TRBJ2-2
d_call: TRBD2
cdr3_aa: CSVAGRAKAGELFF
cdr3_nt: TGCAGCGTTGCCGGGAGGGCCAAGGCCGGGGAGCTGTTTTTT

v_call: TRBV5-1
clone_size: NA
j_call: TRBJ1-2
d_call: NA
cdr3_aa: CASSPGTGRAGYTF
cdr3_nt: TGCGCCAGCAGCCCAGGAACAGGAAGAGCAGGCTACACCTTC

v_call: TRBV7-7
clone_size: NA
j_call: TRBJ1-2
d_call: NA
cdr3_aa: CASSHSGGVRANYGYTF
cdr3_nt: TGTGCTAGCAGCCATTCGGGGGGGGTTCGGGCTAACTATGGCTACACCTTC

v_call: TRBV19
clone_size: NA
j_call: TRBJ2-5
d_call: NA
cdr3_aa: CASSLAASRYQETQYF
cdr3_nt: TGTGCCAGTAGTTTGGCGGCTAGCAGGTACCAAGAGACCCAGTACTTC

v_call: TRBV6-1
clone_size: few
j_call: TRBJ1-1
d_call: TRBD1
cdr3_aa: CASISGGPGSEAFF
cdr3_nt: TGTGCCAGCATTTCAGGGGGGCCAGGATCCGAAGCTTTCTTT

v_call: TRBV27
clone_size: NA
j_call: TRBJ1-1
d_call: NA
cdr3_aa: CASSFSGIGTEAFF
cdr3_nt: TGTGCCAGCAGTTTTTCCGGGATCGGCACTGAAGCTTTCTTT

v_call: TRBV19
clone_size: NA
j_call: TRBJ2-3
d_call: TRBD1
cdr3_aa: CASSLQGADTQYF
cdr3_nt: TGTGCCAGTAGTCTCCAGGGGGCAGATACGCAGTATTTT

v_call: TRBV5-1
clone_size: NA
j_call: TRBJ2-3
d_call: TRBD2
cdr3_aa: CASSIERGTSTDTQYF
cdr3_nt: TGCGCCAGCAGCATAGAGCGGGGCACTAGCACAGATACGCAGTATTTT

v_call: TRBV18
clone_size: NA
j_call: TRBJ1-4
d_call: TRBD1
cdr3_aa: CASSPLHRQGGNEKLFF
cdr3_nt: TGTGCCAGCTCACCCCTTCACCGACAGGGTGGTAATGAAAAACTGTTTTTT

v_call: TRBV7-9
clone_size: NA
j_call: TRBJ1-2
d_call: TRBD1
cdr3_aa: CASSFSGTGSLSYGYTF
cdr3_nt: TGTGCCAGCAGTTTTTCCGGGACAGGGAGTCTTAGCTATGGCTACACCTTC

v_call: TRBV7-2
clone_size: NA
j_call: TRBJ2-7
d_call: TRBD2
cdr3_aa: CASSTQGWGREGQRQYF
cdr3_nt: TGTGCCAGCAGCACCCAAGGTTGGGGGCGGGAGGGCCAACGGCAGTACTTC

v_call: TRBV28
clone_size: NA
j_call: TRBJ2-7
d_call: NA
cdr3_aa: CASSLRGEAYEQYF
cdr3_nt: TGTGCCAGCAGTTTACGAGGAGAAGCCTACGAGCAGTACTTC

v_call: TRBV5-1
clone_size: NA
j_call: TRBJ2-5
d_call: NA
cdr3_aa: CASSLSGYETQYF
cdr3_nt: TGCGCCAGCAGCTTGTCAGGGTACGAGACCCAGTACTTC

v_call: TRBV5-1
clone_size: few
j_call: TRBJ2-5
d_call: TRBD2
cdr3_aa: CASSVGTSGGETQYF
cdr3_nt: TGCGCCAGCAGCGTCGGGACTAGCGGGGGGGAGACCCAGTACTTC

v_call: TRBV2
clone_size: NA
j_call: TRBJ1-2
d_call: NA
cdr3_aa: CASSEGGANYGYTF
cdr3_nt: TGTGCCAGCAGTGAAGGCGGGGCCAACTATGGCTACACCTTC

v_call: TRBV30
clone_size: NA
j_call: TRBJ2-7
d_call: NA
cdr3_aa: CAWTDSPYEQYF
cdr3_nt: TGTGCCTGGACAGACTCCCCCTACGAGCAGTACTTC

v_call: TRBV6-5
clone_size: NA
j_call: TRBJ1-2
d_call: NA
cdr3_aa: CASTRGGGGYGYTF
cdr3_nt: TGTGCCAGCACCCGGGGGGGAGGAGGATATGGCTACACCTTC

v_call: TRBV29-1
clone_size: NA
j_call: TRBJ2-5
d_call: NA
cdr3_aa: CSGVRQGHGTQYF
cdr3_nt: TGCAGCGGGGTGCGGCAGGGGCACGGGACCCAGTACTTC

v_call: TRBV12-5
clone_size: NA
j_call: TRBJ2-6
d_call: NA
cdr3_aa: CASGLVQPGANVLTF
cdr3_nt: TGTGCTAGTGGTTTGGTACAGCCGGGGGCCAACGTCCTGACTTTC

v_call: TRBV28
clone_size: NA
j_call: TRBJ1-2
d_call: NA
cdr3_aa: CASSLLDRINYGYTF
cdr3_nt: TGTGCCAGCAGTTTGTTAGACAGAATTAACTATGGCTACACCTTC

v_call: TRBV28
clone_size: NA
j_call: TRBJ2-7
d_call: NA
cdr3_aa: CASSLASEQYF
cdr3_nt: TGTGCCAGCAGTTTAGCGTCCGAGCAGTACTTC

v_call: TRBV5-4
clone_size: NA
j_call: TRBJ1-1
d_call: NA
cdr3_aa: CASSLPRGEGDTEAFF
cdr3_nt: TGTGCCAGCAGCTTGCCACGTGGGGAGGGGGACACTGAAGCTTTCTTT

v_call: TRBV7-9
clone_size: NA
j_call: TRBJ2-1
d_call: TRBD2
cdr3_aa: CASSLASSGGTNEQFF
cdr3_nt: TGTGCCAGCAGCTTAGCGTCTAGCGGGGGGACCAATGAGCAGTTCTTC

v_call: TRBV5-1
clone_size: NA
j_call: TRBJ2-7
d_call: NA
cdr3_aa: CASSFTRDWRPGEQYF
cdr3_nt: TGCGCCAGCAGCTTCACTAGGGACTGGAGGCCGGGAGAGCAGTACTTC

v_call: TRBV10-1
clone_size: NA
j_call: TRBJ2-7
d_call: TRBD2
cdr3_aa: CASSEQAGGPYEQYF
cdr3_nt: TGCGCCAGCAGTGAACAAGCGGGAGGGCCCTACGAGCAGTACTTC

v_call: TRBV6-1
clone_size: NA
j_call: TRBJ1-2
d_call: NA
cdr3_aa: CASSDRGQSYGYTF
cdr3_nt: TGTGCCAGCAGTGATAGGGGACAATCGTATGGCTACACCTTC

v_call: TRBV11-2
clone_size: NA
j_call: TRBJ2-5
d_call: NA
cdr3_aa: CASSRVGGETQYF
cdr3_nt: TGTGCCAGCAGCCGGGTCGGCGGGGAGACCCAGTACTTC

v_call: TRBV5-6
clone_size: NA
j_call: TRBJ2-2
d_call: TRBD2
cdr3_aa: CASSLASGSKSTGELFF
cdr3_nt: TGTGCCAGTTCCCTGGCTAGCGGGAGCAAATCCACCGGGGAGCTGTTTTTT

v_call: TRBV9
clone_size: NA
j_call: TRBJ2-3
d_call: NA
cdr3_aa: CASSVSGYTDTQYF
cdr3_nt: TGTGCCAGCAGCGTCAGCGGATACACAGATACGCAGTATTTT

v_call: TRBV5-4
clone_size: few
j_call: TRBJ2-5
d_call: TRBD2
cdr3_aa: CASSQTLGGVETQYF
cdr3_nt: TGTGCCAGCAGCCAGACGCTGGGGGGGGTGGAGACCCAGTACTTC

v_call: TRBV18
clone_size: once
j_call: TRBJ2-5
d_call: TRBD1
cdr3_aa: CASSPLPGQMETQYF
cdr3_nt: TGTGCCAGCTCACCTCTACCGGGACAGATGGAGACCCAGTACTTC

v_call: TRBV12-2
clone_size: NA
j_call: TRBJ1-1
d_call: NA
cdr3_aa: CASRRGTARGLNTEAFF
cdr3_nt: TGTGCAAGTCGTCGTGGGACAGCCCGTGGTTTGAACACTGAAGCTTTCTTT

v_call: TRBV6-5
clone_size: NA
j_call: TRBJ1-2
d_call: NA
cdr3_aa: CASSLGTGRETF
cdr3_nt: TGTGCCAGCAGTCTAGGGACTGGCCGGGAGACCTTC

v_call: TRBV5-1
clone_size: NA
j_call: TRBJ1-1
d_call: NA
cdr3_aa: CASSREGGNTEAFF
cdr3_nt: TGCGCCAGCAGCCGAGAGGGCGGGAACACTGAAGCTTTCTTT

v_call: TRBV10-2
clone_size: NA
j_call: TRBJ1-3
d_call: TRBD1
cdr3_aa: CASTVTGVGNTIYF
cdr3_nt: TGCGCCAGCACCGTTACAGGGGTTGGAAACACCATATATTTT

v_call: TRBV7-9
clone_size: few
j_call: TRBJ2-2
d_call: TRBD1
cdr3_aa: CASIDRGGQRGGELFF
cdr3_nt: TGTGCCAGCATAGACAGGGGCGGACAACGGGGCGGGGAGCTGTTTTTT

v_call: TRBV2
clone_size: NA
j_call: TRBJ1-6
d_call: TRBD1
cdr3_aa: CASTGQGHNSPLHF
cdr3_nt: TGTGCCAGCACTGGACAGGGACATAATTCACCCCTCCACTTT

v_call: TRBV10-3
clone_size: NA
j_call: TRBJ2-2
d_call: NA
cdr3_aa: CAISGGQHTGELFF
cdr3_nt: TGTGCCATCAGTGGCGGACAGCACACCGGGGAGCTGTTTTTT

v_call: TRBV30
clone_size: NA
j_call: TRBJ2-7
d_call: NA
cdr3_aa: CAWKRTLTYEQYF
cdr3_nt: TGTGCCTGGAAGCGTACTTTAACCTACGAGCAGTACTTC

v_call: TRBV6-1
clone_size: NA
j_call: TRBJ1-1
d_call: TRBD1
cdr3_aa: CASSPGGSGGTEAFF
cdr3_nt: TGTGCCAGCAGCCCGGGAGGGTCAGGGGGCACTGAAGCTTTCTTT

v_call: TRBV6-6
clone_size: NA
j_call: TRBJ2-7
d_call: NA
cdr3_aa: CASSYFGGSGYEQYF
cdr3_nt: TGTGCCAGCAGTTACTTTGGGGGGTCAGGGTACGAGCAGTACTTC

v_call: TRBV6-6
clone_size: few
j_call: TRBJ2-7
d_call: NA
cdr3_aa: CASSYSPGLSSYEQYF
cdr3_nt: TGTGCCAGCAGTTACTCCCCGGGGTTGAGCTCCTACGAGCAGTACTTC